The clone carrying this TCR beta chain was observed once. Profiled with immunoSEQ multiplex PCR; TCRdb holds only in-frame clones, not every one. The sample includes roughly 500,000 clones, around 89% of them seen just once. This record comes from a study of blood T cell repertoires in COVID-19. Study-level information: PBMCs, B-cell-depleted T cells, or T cells were the source of the cDNA or gDNA that made up the material.

Assignment of participants to cohorts was predicated upon participant-reported clinical history. Recovered participants had two consecutive negative NP/OP PCR tests, healthcare professional clearance, or symptom resolution. Trimming pared 5 bases from V and 4 bases from J, leaving 15 bases between. This CDR3 has 15 amino acids. CDR1 and CDR2 from the germline V gene are SGHNT and YENEEA. This receptor was taken from a middle-aged woman who had recovered from COVID-19. The rearrangement links TRBV11-3 to TRBJ2-4; maybe TRBD1 (6 bases). Sequenced sample: PBMCs or T cells enriched from blood (not recorded which). CDR3 coding DNA: TGTGCCAGCAGCGCTGACAGGCGGAGTAAAAACATTCAGTACTTC. Its protein is CASSADRRSKNIQYF. The full variable domain, completed using reference TRBV11-3 and TRBJ2-4, is EAGVVQSPRYKIIEKKQPVAFWCNPISGHNTLYWYLQNLGQGPELLIRYENEEAVDDSQLPKDRFSAERLKGVDSTLKIQPAELGDSAVYLCASSADRRSKNIQYFGAGTRLSVL.